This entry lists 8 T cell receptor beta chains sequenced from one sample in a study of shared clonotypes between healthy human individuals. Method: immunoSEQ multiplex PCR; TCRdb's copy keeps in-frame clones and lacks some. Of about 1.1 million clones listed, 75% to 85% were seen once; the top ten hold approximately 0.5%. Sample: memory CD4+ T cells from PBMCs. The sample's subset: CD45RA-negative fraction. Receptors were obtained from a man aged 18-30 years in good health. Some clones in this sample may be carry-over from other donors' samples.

The DNA of the CDR3 is TGTGCCAGCAGCTCCCAAGCTCCGGGTGGTGAGCAGTTCTTC. Protein: CASSSQAPGGEQFF. The chain has TRBV5-4 and TRBJ2-1; D is uncertain. This CDR3 has 14 residues. Germline CDR1 SGHNT, CDR2 YYREEE (reference sequence). Between the trimmed V and J ends, which lost 3 bases and 9 bases, there was a span of 16 bases. The variable domain in full, completed from reference TRBV5-4 and TRBJ2-1, reads ETGVTQSPTHLIKTRGQQVTLRCSSQSGHNTVSWYQQALGQGPQFIFQYYREEENGRGNFPPRFSGLQFPNYSSELNVNALELDDSALYLCASSSQAPGGEQFFGPGTRLTVL.

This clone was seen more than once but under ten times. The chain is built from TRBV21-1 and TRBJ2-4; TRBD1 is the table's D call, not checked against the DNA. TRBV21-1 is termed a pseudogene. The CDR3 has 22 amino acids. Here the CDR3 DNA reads TGTGCCAGCAGCAAAGATCGGCAAGCCATTATCGACAAAGGGACAGGGATAAACATTCAGTACTTC. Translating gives CASSKDRQAIIDKGTGINIQYF.

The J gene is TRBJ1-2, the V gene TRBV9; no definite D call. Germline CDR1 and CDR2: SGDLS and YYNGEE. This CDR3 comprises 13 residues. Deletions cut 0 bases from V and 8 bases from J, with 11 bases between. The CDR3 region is CASSVAPGYGYTF. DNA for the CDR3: TGTGCCAGCAGCGTAGCTCCGGGGTACGGCTACACCTTC.

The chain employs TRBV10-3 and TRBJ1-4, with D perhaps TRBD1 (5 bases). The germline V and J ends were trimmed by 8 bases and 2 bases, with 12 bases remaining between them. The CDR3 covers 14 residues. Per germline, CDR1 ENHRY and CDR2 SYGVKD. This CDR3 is CAIAADITNEKLFF. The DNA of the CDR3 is TGTGCCATCGCCGCGGACATTACTAATGAAAAACTGTTTTTT.

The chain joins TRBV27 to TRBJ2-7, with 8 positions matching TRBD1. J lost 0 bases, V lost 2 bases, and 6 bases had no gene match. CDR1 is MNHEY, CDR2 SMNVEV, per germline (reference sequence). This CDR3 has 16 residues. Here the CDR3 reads CASSLQGAESSYEQYF. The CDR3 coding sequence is TGTGCCAGCAGTTTACAGGGGGCCGAATCCTCCTACGAGCAGTACTTC.

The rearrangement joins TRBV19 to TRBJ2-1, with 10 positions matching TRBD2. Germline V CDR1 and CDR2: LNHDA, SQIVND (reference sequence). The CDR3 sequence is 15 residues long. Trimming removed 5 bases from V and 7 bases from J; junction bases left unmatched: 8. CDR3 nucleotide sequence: TGTGCCAGTAGTCGCGGACTAGCGGCCACGAATGAGCAGTTCTTC. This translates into CASSRGLAATNEQFF.

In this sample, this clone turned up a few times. CDR3 DNA: TGTGCCAGCAGCTCAGGGGCCCGTTATCAGCCCCAGCATTTT. Protein sequence: CASSSGARYQPQHF. The J gene is TRBJ1-5, the V gene TRBV6-5, with a possible D match to TRBD1 (6 bases). This CDR3 contains 14 residues. V lost 6 bases to trimming and J lost 5 bases, with 14 bases between them. Looked up from germline, CDR1 is MNHEY and CDR2 is SVGAGI.

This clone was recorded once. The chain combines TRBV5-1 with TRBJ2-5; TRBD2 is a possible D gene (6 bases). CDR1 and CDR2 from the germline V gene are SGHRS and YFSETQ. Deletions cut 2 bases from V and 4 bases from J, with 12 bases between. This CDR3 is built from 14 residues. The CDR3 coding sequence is TGCGCCAGCAGCTTAGGACTATTGATAGAGACCCAGTACTTC. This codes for CASSLGLLIETQYF.